Listed below are T cell receptor beta chains from one sample, sequenced in a study of regulatory T cells in long-lasting Graves disease. MiXCR, applied by TCRdb to the multiplex PCR reads, yields one record per CDR3 protein. The profile shows under 400,000 distinct CDR3 sequences, 16% of them singletons. This sample also appeared in a second study, on T cells in Graves' hyperthyroidism and ophthalmopathy.

Sequenced here: peripheral blood mononuclear cells (PBMCs), sampled at new diagnosis, from a patient treated with antithyroid drugs. Receptors were obtained from a man in his forties or fifties with Graves disease. Both conserved end residues are part of each CDR3. D genes are given only for firm matches. Where a row states a size, it is once, few, many or the class of an expanded clone; other rows omit it.

j_call | clone_size | d_call | v_call | cdr3_aa | cdr3_nt
TRBJ1-3 | . | . | TRBV9 | CASSVIDSFSSGNTIYF | TGTGCCAGCAGCGTGATCGACAGTTTTTCCTCTGGAAACACCATATATTTT
TRBJ1-1 | many | . | TRBV28 | CASSLLTEAFF | TGTGCCAGCAGTTTACTCACTGAAGCTTTCTTT
TRBJ1-5 | many | TRBD1 | TRBV30 | CAWTTGDYQPQHF | TGTGCCTGGACGACAGGGGATTACCAGCCCCAGCATTTT
TRBJ1-2 | many | TRBD1 | TRBV2 | CASKGQGALGYGYTF | TGTGCCAGCAAAGGACAGGGGGCGCTCGGCTATGGCTACACCTTC
TRBJ2-3 | many | . | TRBV20-1 | CSAPTRSGVGTDTQYF | TGCAGTGCCCCGACTCGTAGCGGCGTCGGCACAGATACGCAGTATTTT
TRBJ1-2 | . | . | TRBV28 | CASGQGNYGYTF | TGTGCCAGCGGCCAGGGTAACTATGGCTACACCTTC
TRBJ2-3 | many | . | TRBV6-1 | CASSEYAGNVNEDTQYF | TGTGCCAGCAGTGAATATGCGGGAAATGTAAATGAGGATACGCAGTATTTT
TRBJ2-5 | many | . | TRBV20-1 | CSASDRHQETQYF | TGCAGTGCTAGTGACCGGCACCAAGAGACCCAGTACTTC
TRBJ2-5 | many | . | TRBV2 | CASSERGGETQYF | TGTGCCAGCAGTGAGCGAGGGGGGGAGACCCAGTACTTC
TRBJ1-6 | . | TRBD1 | TRBV12-3/TRBV12-4 | CASSFHRGLYNSPLHF | TGTGCCAGCAGTTTCCACAGGGGCCTTTATAATTCACCCCTCCACTTT
TRBJ2-1 | . | TRBD1 | TRBV11-2 | CASSWGTGVNEQFF | TGTGCCAGCAGTTGGGGGACAGGGGTCAATGAGCAGTTCTTC
TRBJ1-1 | . | TRBD1 | TRBV28 | CASAPGQGGTEAFF | TGTGCCAGCGCGCCGGGACAGGGGGGAACTGAAGCTTTCTTT
TRBJ2-3 | . | TRBD1 | TRBV20-1 | CSARGGGDDTQYF | TGCAGTGCTAGAGGAGGGGGCGACGATACGCAGTATTTT
TRBJ2-5 | many | . | TRBV2 | CAGGGQETQYF | TGTGCCGGGGGTGGGCAAGAGACCCAGTACTTC
TRBJ2-5 | . | TRBD2 | TRBV6-5 | CASSEGTSGGDIETQYF | TGTGCCAGCAGCGAAGGGACTAGCGGGGGAGACATAGAGACCCAGTACTTC
TRBJ2-3 | . | . | TRBV24-1 | CATSEPSGVGDTQYF | TGTGCCACCAGTGAACCCTCGGGGGTGGGAGATACGCAGTATTTT
TRBJ1-6 | many | . | TRBV27 | CASSFGLPNSPLHF | TGTGCCAGCAGTTTTGGCCTACCAAATTCACCCCTCCACTTT
TRBJ1-1 | . | TRBD1 | TRBV5-6 | CASSLGGTGWDTEAFF | TGTGCCAGCAGCTTGGGGGGGACAGGATGGGACACTGAAGCTTTCTTT
TRBJ1-3 | many | . | TRBV7-8 | CASSLSGGAGNTIYF | TGTGCCAGCAGCTTATCCGGGGGAGCTGGAAACACCATATATTTT
TRBJ2-5 | many | . | TRBV28 | CASSVFSVVGEETQYF | TGTGCCAGCAGTGTCTTCTCGGTCGTTGGTGAGGAGACCCAGTACTTC
TRBJ1-5 | many | . | TRBV30 | CAWSSDEGQPQHF | TGTGCCTGGAGTTCAGACGAAGGGCAGCCCCAGCATTTT
TRBJ1-1 | many | . | TRBV18 | CASSPRLVGLDTEAFF | TGTGCCAGCTCACCCCGATTAGTGGGTTTGGACACTGAAGCTTTCTTT
TRBJ2-7 | . | . | TRBV6-1 | CASTLRGVLAYERYF | TGTGCCAGCACCCTGCGGGGAGTTCTGGCCTACGAGCGGTACTTC
TRBJ1-2 | many | . | TRBV2 | CASSEGYQGYTF | TGTGCCAGCAGTGAAGGTTATCAGGGCTACACCTTC
TRBJ2-3 | few | . | TRBV20-1 | CSARGSEEDTQYF | TGCAGTGCTAGAGGGTCCGAAGAAGATACGCAGTATTTT
TRBJ1-1 | many | . | TRBV6-1 | CASSPAYLTGPQAFF | TGTGCCAGCAGTCCCGCTTATTTGACAGGTCCGCAAGCTTTCTTT
TRBJ2-1 | . | . | TRBV9 | CASSRDRTSSEQFF | TGTGCCAGCAGCCGAGACAGGACATCGAGTGAGCAGTTCTTC
TRBJ2-7 | many | . | TRBV28 | CASSLPPGYEQYF | TGTGCCAGCAGTTTACCCCCAGGCTACGAGCAGTACTTC
TRBJ2-7 | many | . | TRBV4-2 | CASSQDPGPTYEQYF | TGTGCCAGCAGCCAAGACCCGGGACCTACCTACGAGCAGTACTTC